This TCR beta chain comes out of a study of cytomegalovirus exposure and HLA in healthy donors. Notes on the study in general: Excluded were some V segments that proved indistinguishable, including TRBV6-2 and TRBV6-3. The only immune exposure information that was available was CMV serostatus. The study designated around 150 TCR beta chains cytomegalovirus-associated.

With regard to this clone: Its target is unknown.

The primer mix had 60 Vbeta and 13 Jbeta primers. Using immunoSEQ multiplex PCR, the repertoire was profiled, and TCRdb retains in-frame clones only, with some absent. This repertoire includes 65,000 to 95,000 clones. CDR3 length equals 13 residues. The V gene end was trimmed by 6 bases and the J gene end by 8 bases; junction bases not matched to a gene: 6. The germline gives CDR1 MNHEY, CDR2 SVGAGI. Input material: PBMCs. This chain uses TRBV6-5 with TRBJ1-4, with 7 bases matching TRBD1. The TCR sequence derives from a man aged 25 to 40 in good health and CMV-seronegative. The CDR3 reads CASSPDRPEKLFF. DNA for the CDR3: TGTGCCAGCAGCCCGGACAGGCCCGAAAAACTGTTTTTT.